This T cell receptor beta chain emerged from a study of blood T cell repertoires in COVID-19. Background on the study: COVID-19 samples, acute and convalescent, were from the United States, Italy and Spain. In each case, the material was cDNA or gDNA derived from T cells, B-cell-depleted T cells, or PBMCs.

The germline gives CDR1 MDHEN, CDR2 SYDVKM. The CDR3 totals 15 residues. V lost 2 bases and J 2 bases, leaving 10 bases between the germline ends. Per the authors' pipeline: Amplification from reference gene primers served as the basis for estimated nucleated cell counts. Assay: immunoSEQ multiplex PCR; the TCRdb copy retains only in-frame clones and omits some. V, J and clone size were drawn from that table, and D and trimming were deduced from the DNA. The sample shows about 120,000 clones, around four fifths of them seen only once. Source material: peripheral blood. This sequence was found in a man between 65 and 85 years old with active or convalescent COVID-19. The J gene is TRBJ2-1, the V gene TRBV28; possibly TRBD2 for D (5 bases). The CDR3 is CASSLGGTTYNEQFF. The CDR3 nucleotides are TGTGCCAGCAGTTTAGGAGGAACCACCTACAATGAGCAGTTCTTC.